This TCR beta chain was obtained from a study of blood T cell repertoires in COVID-19. Germline CDR1 reads GTSNPN; CDR2 reads SVGIG (reference sequence). CDR3 length: 13 residues. Trimming removed 3 bases at V and 10 bases at J, with 17 bases between. Method: immunoSEQ multiplex PCR; TCRdb's copy keeps in-frame clones and lacks some. The sample contains about 220,000 clones, around 89% of which appear only once. The J gene is TRBJ2-3, the V gene TRBV30; no definite D call. The sequenced sample was PBMCs or T cells enriched from blood (not recorded which). The clonotype was recovered from a man aged 30 to 45 who had been exposed to COVID-19. CDR3: CAWSPDPAAAQYF. The CDR3 bases are TGTGCCTGGAGCCCCGACCCAGCTGCGGCGCAGTATTTT.